This section outlines one T cell receptor (beta chain) sequence together with its context. How the authors handled the data: From reference gene primer amplification, estimates of nucleated cell counts were derived. TCRdb's table, derived via immunoSEQ multiplex PCR, lists solely in-frame clones and lacks some. V and J calls and clone size are those listed in that table; D and trimming were worked out from the DNA. The sample lists roughly 160,000 clones; around 82% were seen once. This CDR3 spans 16 amino acids. Germline-derived CDR1 and CDR2 are SGHNT and YYREEE (reference sequence). V shed 0 bases, J shed 6 bases, and the junction held 10 bases outside the gene matches. This entry comes from a study of blood T cell repertoires in COVID-19. Study-wide background: Acute-phase and convalescent COVID-19 samples originated in the United States, Italy and Spain. Sample material is recorded as cDNA or gDNA derived from T cells, B-cell-depleted T cells, or PBMCs.

This receptor was taken from a woman between 65 and 79 years old who had recovered from COVID-19. Material for sequencing was peripheral blood. This sequence joins TRBV5-4 and TRBJ2-7, with TRBD1 matching 9 bases. Here the CDR3 DNA reads TGTGCCAGCAGCTTGGTTGGGCGGACAGGGGAAGGCGAGCAGTACTTC. Translation: CASSLVGRTGEGEQYF.